This T cell receptor (beta chain) was identified in a study of OX40 agonist ivuxolimab in advanced cancers. The assay was immunoSEQ multiplex PCR, and TCRdb's table has in-frame clones only and misses some. The sample includes tens of thousands of clones, 80% to 90% seen only once; the top ten take more than 2.5%. Germline CDR1 SGHVS, CDR2 FQNEAQ. The CDR3 totals 12 residues. V was pared by 5 bases and J by 8 bases, with 10 bases between. The sequence derives from an adult with an advanced solid tumor such as melanoma, head and neck, liver or kidney cancer. V usage is TRBV7-8 and J usage is TRBJ1-3; D is undetermined. This specimen was CD4+ or CD8+ T cells sorted from blood, taken in a trial of the OX40 agonist ivuxolimab. The CDR3 sequence is CASSPEEDTIYF. DNA for the CDR3: TGTGCCAGCAGCCCGGAGGAGGACACCATATATTTT.